Sequencing of this T cell receptor beta chain was carried out in a study of beta chain features in type 1 diabetes. Isolated RNA was reverse transcribed in full, so expressed TCRB transcripts were sequenced. TCRdb's copy holds only in-frame clones and misses some; the assay was immunoSEQ multiplex PCR. The sample yields some 400,000 clones, more than 12% seen once. CD45RO/CCR7/CD25/CD127/CD95/CD27 staining was used to isolate CD4+ naive, central memory, regulatory and stem cell-like memory cells by sorting. V dropped 5 bases and J dropped 0 bases, with 5 bases sitting between them. Germline loops: CDR1 SGHTA, CDR2 FQGTGA. The CDR3 extends over 13 amino acids.

The TCR sequence derives from a woman under 30 in good health. V and J are TRBV7-3 and TRBJ1-3; no firm D call. The sample consisted of naive CD4+ T cells from blood. This CDR3 reads CASSQDSGNTIYF. Written as DNA, the CDR3 is TGTGCCAGCAGCCAGGACTCTGGAAACACCATATATTTT.